What follows describes a single TCR beta chain. Germline V gene data show CDR1 as MNHNY and CDR2 as SVGAGI (reference sequence). This CDR3 comprises 14 residues. The trim removed 6 bases at V and 1 base at J, leaving 5 bases unmatched. The data were obtained in a study of blood T cell repertoires in COVID-19. Study as a whole: Collection of acute and convalescent COVID-19 samples took place in the United States, Italy and Spain. T cells, B-cell-depleted T cells, or PBMCs supplied cDNA or gDNA.

Original methodology: The authors estimated nucleated cell counts from reference gene primer amplification. This table comes from immunoSEQ multiplex PCR, and its TCRdb copy is limited to in-frame clones, with some not included. V, J and clone size are those of that table, while D and trimming were read from the DNA. This table has about 94,000 clones, about four fifths appearing once. The J gene is TRBJ1-1, the V gene TRBV6-6, with 7 bases lining up with TRBD1. Sequencing was carried out using peripheral blood. This receptor was obtained from a man aged 55 to 70 with acute or convalescent COVID-19. The CDR3 region has the DNA TGTGCCAGCAGGCAGACAGGGCCGAACACTGAAGCTTTCTTT. It encodes CASRQTGPNTEAFF.